These 5 T cell receptor beta chains came from one sample sequenced in a study of blood T cells in healthy people across ages. Through a sample-barcoded 5' primer and a J-beta primer mix, a second PCR was run for 7 to 11 cycles. TCRdb analysed the 5' RACE reads with MiXCR anew, one entry per CDR3 protein. The repertoire holds 650,000 to 1,000,000 distinct CDR3 sequences, with less than 60% as singletons. The sequenced material came from blood. The source is a man at least 80 years old in good health.

The V and J genes are TRBV7-6 and TRBJ2-1, with 8 bases aligning to TRBD1. Germline V lookup: CDR1 SGHVS, CDR2 FNYEAQ. V was clipped by 2 bases and J by 10 bases; unmatched bases: 7. The CDR3 has 14 residues. The CDR3 spells CASSLLFRGREQFF. Here the CDR3 DNA reads TGTGCCAGCAGCTTATTATTCAGGGGGCGCGAGCAGTTCTTC.

This clonotype was observed a handful of times. The chain carries TRBV5-1 and TRBJ2-7, with a weak D call TRBD2 (5 bases). From germline, CDR1 is SGHRS and CDR2 YFSETQ. The CDR3 consists of 13 residues. Trimming took 3 bases from V and 3 from J, leaving 10 bases between them. This CDR3 reads CASSYGLDYEQYF. CDR3 sequence (DNA): TGCGCCAGCAGCTATGGACTGGACTACGAGCAGTACTTC.

This clonotype was counted a few times. A much larger clone sits a single nucleotide away, making a read error possible. J is TRBJ2-5 and V is TRBV20-1; D gene uncertain. The germline V and J ends were trimmed by 0 bases and 11 bases, with 10 bases remaining between them. This CDR3 is 11 amino acids long. Germline lookup yields CDR1 DFQATT and CDR2 SNEGSKA (reference sequence). CDR3 protein: CSARDVNEQYF. The CDR3 DNA reads TGCAGTGCTAGAGATGTCAATGAGCAGTACTTC.

Notes on this clonotype: This could be a read error, since a much larger clone is one nucleotide away. This chain uses TRBV4-2 with TRBJ2-7; 14 bases are a match to TRBD2. The J segment lost 7 bases and the V segment lost 3 bases, leaving 8 bases of the junction unmatched. Germline CDR1 reads LGHNA; CDR2 reads YNFKEQ. This CDR3 has 16 residues. Written as DNA, the CDR3 is TGTGCCAGCAGCCAGGGACTAGCGGGAGTCTACAATGAGCAGTACTTC. Amino acids: CASSQGLAGVYNEQYF.

The V gene is TRBV20-1, the J gene TRBJ2-1; D assignment may be TRBD1 or TRBD2 (5 bases each). V was clipped by 1 base and J by 3 bases, with 19 bases between them. The CDR3 has 17 residues. The V gene's germline CDR1 is DFQATT and CDR2 SNEGSKA (reference sequence). The CDR3: CSARVRSGTEYYNEQFF. CDR3 coding DNA: TGCAGTGCTAGAGTAAGGTCCGGGACCGAGTACTACAATGAGCAGTTCTTC.